The rows below give T cell receptor beta chains drawn from one sample of a study. TCRdb re-called the 5' RACE reads through MiXCR, storing one row per CDR3 protein. The table lists over 50,000 distinct CDR3 sequences, over 20% of them singletons. Material for sequencing was tumor-infiltrating naive CD4+ T cells sorted from the breast tumor. Receptor source: a female donor with breast cancer. CDR3s include the opening cysteine and the closing phenylalanine or tryptophan. D genes are given only for firm matches. Part of the rows lack a size; the others show once, few, many or a class for expanded clones.

TRBV28	.	.	TRBJ1-1	TGTGCCAGCAGTGCCTGGGACCCCAAGGGTGAAGCTTTCTTT	CASSAWDPKGEAFF
TRBV7-8	few	.	TRBJ2-4	TGTGCCAGCAGCTCTAATTTGGACAGTCAAAACATTCAGTACTTC	CASSSNLDSQNIQYF
TRBV20-1	.	.	TRBJ1-2	TGCGGTGCTAGAGATGGGGGAGTAAATGGCTACACCTTC	CGARDGGVNGYTF
TRBV4-1	few	TRBD1	TRBJ1-6	TGCGCCAGCAGCTCCCGACAGGGCCTACTCAATTCACCCCTCCACTTT	CASSSRQGLLNSPLHF
TRBV5-1	many	.	TRBJ2-4	TGCGCCAGCAGCTTCTTCGGGCTAGCGAAAGAGATGAACATTCAGTACTTC	CASSFFGLAKEMNIQYF
TRBV30	.	.	TRBJ2-7	TGTGCCTGGAGTGATCACAGCGCCTACGAGCAGTACTTC	CAWSDHSAYEQYF
TRBV5-6	few	.	TRBJ2-5	TGTGCCAGCAGCGCCCGGAGGTCACAAGAGACCCAGTACTTC	CASSARRSQETQYF
TRBV29-1	many	.	TRBJ2-2	TGCAGCGCTGAGGAGCGGAGGGGGACCGGGGAGCTGTTTTTT	CSAEERRGTGELFF
TRBV15	.	TRBD1	TRBJ1-2	TGTGCCACCAGCAGGGAAAGCGCCGGGACAGCTTTCTATGGCTACACCTTC	CATSRESAGTAFYGYTF
TRBV4-1	many	TRBD2	TRBJ2-3	TGCGCCAGCAGCCAAGAGTATAGCGGGAGTGCAGATACGCAGTATTTT	CASSQEYSGSADTQYF
TRBV20-1	.	.	TRBJ1-1	TGCAGTGCTAGAGATCCTGGAGGTGAAGCTTTCTTT	CSARDPGGEAFF
TRBV27	few	.	TRBJ2-3	TGTGCCAGCCGCCGACAGTGTCGCACAGATACGCAGTATTTT	CASRRQCRTDTQYF
TRBV2	.	.	TRBJ2-5	TGTGCCAGCAGTGGTCAGGGCAGGGGTGAGACCCAGTACTTC	CASSGQGRGETQYF
TRBV29-1	.	TRBD2	TRBJ2-5	TGCAGCGTTGGTAAAGCGGGGGGGCGCGAGACCCAGTACTTC	CSVGKAGGRETQYF
TRBV12-3/TRBV12-4	.	TRBD1	TRBJ1-1	TGTGCCAGCAGTTTTGGTAGGGGGCTTGGGACTGAAGCTTTCTTT	CASSFGRGLGTEAFF
TRBV4-2	many	.	TRBJ2-2	TGTGCCAGCAGCGGGCGACAAATCACCGGGGAGCTGTTTTTT	CASSGRQITGELFF
TRBV20-1	many	.	TRBJ1-2	TGCAGTGCTAGCGGCCGACGCCTTGGCTATGGCTACACCTTC	CSASGRRLGYGYTF
TRBV4-1	few	TRBD1	TRBJ1-1	TGCGCCACCAGACGGGGGGAGGGGGCGCGGGGCACTGAAGCTTTCTTT	CATRRGEGARGTEAFF
TRBV11-2	.	TRBD2	TRBJ2-7	TGTGCCAGCAGCCCAATCTCGAGGACTAGCGGGAGAGCCTACGAGCAGTACTTC	CASSPISRTSGRAYEQYF
TRBV7-7	.	TRBD1	TRBJ2-5	TGTGCCAGCAGCTTATCAGGGGGAGTGAGAGAGACCCAGTACTTC	CASSLSGGVRETQYF
TRBV28	.	TRBD1	TRBJ1-1	TGTGCCAGCAGTTTATTAGGACAGGGAACTGAAGCTTTCTTT	CASSLLGQGTEAFF
TRBV7-9	many	.	TRBJ2-3	TGTGCCAGCACCGTAAAAGGTCCAGATACGCAGTATTTT	CASTVKGPDTQYF
TRBV5-4	.	TRBD1	TRBJ1-1	TGTGCCAGCAGCTTGCGCCGACAGGGAAACACTGAAGCTTTCTTT	CASSLRRQGNTEAFF
TRBV20-1	few	.	TRBJ1-5	TGCAGTGCTAGAGTAAGGGGGGAAAGCAATCAGCCCCAGCATTTT	CSARVRGESNQPQHF
TRBV14	few	TRBD1	TRBJ1-1	TGTGCCAGCAGCCAAGTAAGGGGGCGAGGCACTGAAGCTTTCTTT	CASSQVRGRGTEAFF
TRBV5-4	.	.	TRBJ2-2	TGTGCCAGCAGCCCAGGGGGAGGCGGGAGTCGGAACACCGGGGAGCTGTTTTTT	CASSPGGGGSRNTGELFF
TRBV7-6	few	.	TRBJ2-3	TGTGCCAGCAGCTTAGGTCCACACACAGATACGCAGTATTTT	CASSLGPHTDTQYF
TRBV20-1	many	TRBD1	TRBJ2-5	TGCAGTGCTAGATCTCCTCCTACAGGGGAATGGGTTGGGACCCAGTACTTC	CSARSPPTGEWVGTQYF
TRBV12-3/TRBV12-4	.	.	TRBJ1-5	TGTGCCAGCACCCTAGAGGGTTATAGCAATCAGCCCCAGCATTTT	CASTLEGYSNQPQHF
TRBV6-6	few	.	TRBJ1-6	TGTGCCAGCACCGTAGCAGGGGCGGATTCACCCCTCCACTTT	CASTVAGADSPLHF
TRBV12-3/TRBV12-4	.	.	TRBJ1-3	TGTGCCTCCGACTTAAGGGGACTCTCTGGAAACACCATATATTTT	CASDLRGLSGNTIYF
TRBV7-2	.	TRBD2	TRBJ2-1	TGTGCCAGCAGCGCCCGACTAGCGGGAGTAGATAATGAGCAGTTCTTC	CASSARLAGVDNEQFF
TRBV7-2	.	.	TRBJ1-2	TGTGCCAGCAGCCCTCGGCCGGGTCTGGACTATGGCTACACCTTC	CASSPRPGLDYGYTF
TRBV28	.	TRBD2	TRBJ2-5	TGTGCCACCGACTCCGGGACTAGCTCGGCAGAGACCCAGTACTTC	CATDSGTSSAETQYF
TRBV6-5	few	.	TRBJ1-1	TGTGCCAGCAGTTACTCCCCCAGGTCGAACACTGAAGCTTTCTTT	CASSYSPRSNTEAFF
TRBV5-1	few	.	TRBJ2-7	TGCGCCAGCAGCTTCAAGGACTCCTCCCTAGTGTCCTACGAGCAGTACTTC	CASSFKDSSLVSYEQYF
TRBV20-1	few	TRBD1	TRBJ1-4	TGCAGTGCTAGTTTACAGGGGGACCATGAAAAACTGTTTTTT	CSASLQGDHEKLFF
TRBV20-1	.	.	TRBJ1-2	TGCAGTGCTAGGGACCCAGGGTTGAGCTATGGCTACACCTTC	CSARDPGLSYGYTF
TRBV7-2	.	.	TRBJ2-5	TGTGCCAGCAAAAGGCAACTGGGAGGAGAGACCCAGTACTTC	CASKRQLGGETQYF
TRBV28	.	.	TRBJ2-7	TGTGCCAGCAGGACCACAGCCTACGAGCAGTACTTC	CASRTTAYEQYF
TRBV24-1	.	.	TRBJ2-1	TGTGCCACCAGTGTCCCTAGCTGGGGATACGATGAGCAGTTCTTC	CATSVPSWGYDEQFF